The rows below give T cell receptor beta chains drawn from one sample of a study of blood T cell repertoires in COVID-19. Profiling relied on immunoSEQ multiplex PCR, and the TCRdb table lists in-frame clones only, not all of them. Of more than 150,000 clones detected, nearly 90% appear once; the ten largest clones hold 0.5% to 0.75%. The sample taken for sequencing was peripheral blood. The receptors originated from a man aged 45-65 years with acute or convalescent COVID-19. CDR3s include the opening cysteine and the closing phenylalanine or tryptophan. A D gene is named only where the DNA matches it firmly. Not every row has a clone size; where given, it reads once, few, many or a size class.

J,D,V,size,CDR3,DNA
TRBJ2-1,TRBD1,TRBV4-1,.,CASSQRDRVSVPGLYNEQFF,TGCGCCAGCAGCCAAAGGGACAGGGTGTCTGTTCCGGGACTCTACAATGAGCAGTTCTTC
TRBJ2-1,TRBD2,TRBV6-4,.,CASSDRPSIAGTYNEQFF,TGTGCCAGCAGTGACCGCCCCTCAATAGCGGGAACCTACAATGAGCAGTTCTTC
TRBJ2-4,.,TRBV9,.,CASSVGEGLIQYF,TGTGCCAGCAGCGTAGGTGAGGGCCTTATTCAGTACTTC
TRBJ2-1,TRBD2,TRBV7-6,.,CASSITAGGRGYNEQFF,TGTGCCAGCAGCATTACAGCGGGAGGCCGGGGCTACAATGAGCAGTTCTTC
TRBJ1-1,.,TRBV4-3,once,CASSQDQGTEAFF,TGCGCCAGCAGCCAAGACCAGGGCACTGAAGCTTTCTTT
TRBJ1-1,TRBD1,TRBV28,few,CASSTGGGLEAFF,TGTGCCAGCAGTACCGGAGGGGGCCTGGAAGCTTTCTTT
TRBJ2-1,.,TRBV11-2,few,CASSLDPHAGQFF,TGTGCCAGCAGCTTAGACCCTCATGCGGGGCAGTTCTTC
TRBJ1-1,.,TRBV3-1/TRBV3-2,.,CASSQDRFAGWAEAFF,TGTGCCAGCAGCCAAGATCGATTCGCAGGGTGGGCTGAAGCTTTCTTT
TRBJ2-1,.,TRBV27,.,CASSPGTRPDNEQFF,TGTGCCAGCAGTCCCGGGACAAGGCCCGACAATGAGCAGTTCTTC
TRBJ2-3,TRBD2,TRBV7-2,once,CASSSGTIAYLYTQYF,TGTGCCAGCAGCTCCGGGACTATAGCCTACCTTTATACGCAGTATTTT
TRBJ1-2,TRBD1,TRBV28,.,CASKAGGQVPNYGYTF,TGTGCCAGCAAGGCAGGGGGACAGGTTCCAAACTATGGCTACACCTTC
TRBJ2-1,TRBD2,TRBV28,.,CASSIGAGGHRLGNNEQFF,TGTGCCAGCAGTATAGGAGCGGGGGGGCATCGGTTGGGAAACAATGAGCAGTTCTTC
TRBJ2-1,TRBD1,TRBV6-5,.,CASSSTGGYNEQFF,TGTGCCAGCAGCTCGACAGGGGGCTACAATGAGCAGTTCTTC
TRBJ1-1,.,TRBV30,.,CASTTGGFKNTEAFF,TGTGCCTCGACTACCGGAGGATTTAAGAACACTGAAGCTTTCTTT
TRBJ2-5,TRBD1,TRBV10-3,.,CAISAYGTGGRETQYF,TGTGCCATCAGTGCGTACGGGACAGGGGGCAGAGAGACCCAGTACTTC
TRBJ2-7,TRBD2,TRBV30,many,CAWSGQAGAVHEQYF,TGTGCCTGGAGTGGACAAGCGGGAGCGGTCCACGAGCAGTACTTC
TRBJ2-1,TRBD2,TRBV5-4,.,CASRQGALGLAYNEQFF,TGTGCCAGCAGACAGGGCGCGTTGGGACTAGCGTACAATGAGCAGTTCTTC
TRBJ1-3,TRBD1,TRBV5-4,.,CASSPDRAGNTIYF,TGTGCCAGCAGTCCCGACAGGGCTGGAAACACCATATATTTT